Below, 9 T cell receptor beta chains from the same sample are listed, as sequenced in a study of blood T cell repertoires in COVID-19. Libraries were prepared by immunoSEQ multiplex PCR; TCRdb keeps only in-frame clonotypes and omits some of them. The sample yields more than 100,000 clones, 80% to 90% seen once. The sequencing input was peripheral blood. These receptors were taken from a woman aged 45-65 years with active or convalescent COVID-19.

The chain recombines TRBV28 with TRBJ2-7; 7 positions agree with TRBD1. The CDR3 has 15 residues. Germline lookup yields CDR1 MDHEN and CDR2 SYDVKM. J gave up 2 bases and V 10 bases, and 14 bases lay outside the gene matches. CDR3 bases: TGTGCCACCTCGCGGACTGGGACAGTCCCCTACGAGCAGTACTTC. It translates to CATSRTGTVPYEQYF.

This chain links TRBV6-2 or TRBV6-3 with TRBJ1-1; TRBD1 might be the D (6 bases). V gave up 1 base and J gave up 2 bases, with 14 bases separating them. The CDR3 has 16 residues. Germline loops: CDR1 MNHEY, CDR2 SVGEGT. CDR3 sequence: CASSYWDRTANTEAFF. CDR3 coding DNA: TGTGCCAGCAGTTACTGGGATAGGACAGCTAACACTGAAGCTTTCTTT.

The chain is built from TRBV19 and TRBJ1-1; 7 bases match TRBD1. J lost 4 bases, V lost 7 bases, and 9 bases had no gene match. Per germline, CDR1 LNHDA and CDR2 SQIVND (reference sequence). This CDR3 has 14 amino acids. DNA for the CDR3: TGTGCCAGTATTGGAGACAGGGTGTTCACTGAAGCTTTCTTT. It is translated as CASIGDRVFTEAFF.

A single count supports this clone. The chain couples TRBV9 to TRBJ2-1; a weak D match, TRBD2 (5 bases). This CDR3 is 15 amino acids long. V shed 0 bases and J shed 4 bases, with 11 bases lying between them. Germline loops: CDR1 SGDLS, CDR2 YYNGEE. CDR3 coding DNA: TGTGCCAGCAGCGTAGGACACGGACTGTACAATGAGCAGTTCTTC. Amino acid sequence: CASSVGHGLYNEQFF. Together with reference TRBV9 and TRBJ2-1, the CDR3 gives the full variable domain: DSGVTQTPKHLITATGQRVTLRCSPRSGDLSVYWYQQSLDQGLQFLIQYYNGEERAKGNILERFSAQQFPDLHSELNLSSLELGDSALYFCASSVGHGLYNEQFFGPGTRLTVL.

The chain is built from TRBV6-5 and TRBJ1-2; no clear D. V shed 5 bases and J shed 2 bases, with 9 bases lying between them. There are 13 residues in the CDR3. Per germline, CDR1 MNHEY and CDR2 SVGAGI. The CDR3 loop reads CASSPDMNYGYTF. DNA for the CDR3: TGTGCCAGCAGTCCTGACATGAACTATGGCTACACCTTC.

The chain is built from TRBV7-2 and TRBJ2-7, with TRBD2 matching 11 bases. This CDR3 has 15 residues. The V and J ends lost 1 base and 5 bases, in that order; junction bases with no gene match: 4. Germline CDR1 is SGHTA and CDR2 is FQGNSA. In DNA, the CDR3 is TGTGCCAGCAGCTTAGTGACTAGCGGGACCAACGAGCAGTACTTC. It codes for CASSLVTSGTNEQYF.

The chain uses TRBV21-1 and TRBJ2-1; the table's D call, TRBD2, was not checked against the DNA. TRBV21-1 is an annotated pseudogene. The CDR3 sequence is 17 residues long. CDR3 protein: CASSKLQRGDSYNEQFF. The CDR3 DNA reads TGTGCCAGCAGCAAACTGCAGCGGGGCGACTCCTACAATGAGCAGTTCTTC.

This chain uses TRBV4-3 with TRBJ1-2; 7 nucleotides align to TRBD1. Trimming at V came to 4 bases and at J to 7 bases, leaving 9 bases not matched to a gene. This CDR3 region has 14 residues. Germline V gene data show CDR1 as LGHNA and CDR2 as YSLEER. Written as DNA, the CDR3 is TGCGCCAGCAGCCCCCCGGGACAGAAGGGTGGCTACACCTTC. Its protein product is CASSPPGQKGGYTF.

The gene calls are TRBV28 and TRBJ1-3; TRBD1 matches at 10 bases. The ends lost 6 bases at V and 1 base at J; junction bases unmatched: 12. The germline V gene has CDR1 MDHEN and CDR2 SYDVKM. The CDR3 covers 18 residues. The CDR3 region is CASREIGTGVPSGNTIYF. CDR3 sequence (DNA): TGTGCCAGCAGAGAGATCGGGACAGGGGTTCCGTCTGGAAACACCATATATTTT.